This T cell receptor (beta chain) emerged from a study of blood T cell repertoires in COVID-19. Profiling relied on immunoSEQ multiplex PCR, and the TCRdb table lists in-frame clones only, not all of them. The repertoire holds around 76,000 clones, with 85% as singletons. The CDR3 runs to 13 residues. Trimming took off 7 bases at V and 3 bases at J, with 10 bases between the two ends. The germline CDR1 and CDR2 sequences are MNHEY and SVGAGI. Material for sequencing was peripheral blood. This receptor was identified in a man at least 80 years old with acute or convalescent COVID-19. The chain joins TRBV6-5 to TRBJ2-4; D gene ambiguous. The CDR3 sequence: CASTDTDKNIQYF. CDR3 bases: TGTGCCAGCACAGACACGGACAAAAACATTCAGTACTTC.